The clone carrying this TCR beta chain occurred a few times. Sequencing was performed with immunoSEQ multiplex PCR; in TCRdb, only in-frame clones are kept and a portion is missing. The sample comprises about 39,000 clones, around nine tenths of which are singletons, and 7.1% rests with the top ten. The data were taken from a study of graft-versus-host responses after intestinal transplantation. The V gene lost 2 bases and the J gene lost 4 bases, with 6 bases spanning the gap. Germline loops: CDR1 GTSNPN, CDR2 SVGIG (reference sequence). This CDR3 is 12 amino acids long. V gene TRBV30 combines with J gene TRBJ1-5; the D is unclear. The TCR comes from a human patient who received an intestinal transplant, so some T cells may come from the graft donor. This specimen consisted of PBMCs, obtained less than 280 days after transplant. The CDR3 reads CAWSTRNQPQHF. The CDR3 DNA reads as TGTGCCTGGAGTACGAGAAATCAGCCCCAGCATTTT.